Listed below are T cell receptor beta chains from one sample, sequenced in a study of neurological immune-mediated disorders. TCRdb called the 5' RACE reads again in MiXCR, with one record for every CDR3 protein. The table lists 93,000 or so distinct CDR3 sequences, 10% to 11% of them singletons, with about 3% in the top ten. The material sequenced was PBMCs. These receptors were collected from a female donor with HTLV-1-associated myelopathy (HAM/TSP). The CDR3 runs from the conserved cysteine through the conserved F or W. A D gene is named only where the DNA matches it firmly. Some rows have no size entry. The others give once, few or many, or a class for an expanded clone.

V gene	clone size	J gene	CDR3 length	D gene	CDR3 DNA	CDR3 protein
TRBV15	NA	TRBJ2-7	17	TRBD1	TGTGCCACCCGCAGAGATCGCTTGCGGGACAGGGTCTACGAGCAGTACTTC	CATRRDRLRDRVYEQYF
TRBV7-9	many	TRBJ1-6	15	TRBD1	TGTGCCAGCAGCCCGGACTGGACAGGATTTTCACCCCTCCACTTT	CASSPDWTGFSPLHF
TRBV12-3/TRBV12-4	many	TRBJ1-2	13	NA	TGTGCCAGCAGTTTAATTACGGGTGGGGGCTACACCTTC	CASSLITGGGYTF
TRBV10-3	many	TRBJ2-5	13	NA	TGTGCCATCAGTGGTCGGCAACAAGAGACCCAGTACTTC	CAISGRQQETQYF
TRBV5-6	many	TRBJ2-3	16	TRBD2	TGTGCCAGCAGCTCCGCGACTAGCGGGGGAGCAGATACGCAGTATTTT	CASSSATSGGADTQYF
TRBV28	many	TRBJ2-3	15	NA	TGTGCCAGCAGTTTATCTCGGCTATTCACAGATACGCAGTATTTT	CASSLSRLFTDTQYF
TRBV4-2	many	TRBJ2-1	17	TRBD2	TGTGCCAGCAGCCAAGATAGGGCGGGGGGGCCAAACAATGAGCAGTTCTTC	CASSQDRAGGPNNEQFF
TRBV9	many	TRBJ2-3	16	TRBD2	TGTGCCAGCAGCGTAGAGGGGACTAGCGGGGCTGCTCCGCAGTATTTT	CASSVEGTSGAAPQYF
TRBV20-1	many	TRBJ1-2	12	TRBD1	TGCAGTGCTAACAGGGGGCTCTATGGCTACACCTTC	CSANRGLYGYTF
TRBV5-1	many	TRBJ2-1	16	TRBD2	TGCGCCAGCAGCCTGATATCGGGACTAGCGGGGAATGAGCAGTTCTTC	CASSLISGLAGNEQFF
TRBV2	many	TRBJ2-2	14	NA	TGTGCCAGCAGTAACGCGGGGCAGACCGGGGAGCTGTTTTTT	CASSNAGQTGELFF
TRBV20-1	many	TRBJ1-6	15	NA	TGCAGTGCTAGAGAAATGGGCAGTCCCTATTCACCCCTCCACTTT	CSAREMGSPYSPLHF
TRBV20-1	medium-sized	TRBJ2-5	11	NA	TGCAGTGCGCCGGAGATGGGGACCCAGTACTTC	CSAPEMGTQYF
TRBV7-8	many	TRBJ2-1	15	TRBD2	TGTGCCAGCAGCACCCTAGCGGGGGGTAACAATGAGCAGTTCTTC	CASSTLAGGNNEQFF
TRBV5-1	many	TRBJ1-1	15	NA	TGCGCCAGCAGCTGGTACAACTCTGAGAGGGCTGAAGCTTTCTTT	CASSWYNSERAEAFF
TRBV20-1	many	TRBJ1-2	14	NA	TGCAGTGCTAGAGATCTAGGGACCCACGCTGGCTACACCTTC	CSARDLGTHAGYTF
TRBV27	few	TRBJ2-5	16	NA	TGTGCCAGCAGTTCCCCCCTAAGGGGGGTGAGGAAGACCCAGTACTTC	CASSSPLRGVRKTQYF
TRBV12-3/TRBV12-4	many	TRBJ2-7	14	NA	TGTGCCAGCAGTTATAGGGACGGGCCCTACGAGCAGTACTTC	CASSYRDGPYEQYF
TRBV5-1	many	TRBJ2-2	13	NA	TGCGCCAGCAGCTTGGGAGGGCCCGGGGAGCTGTTTTTT	CASSLGGPGELFF
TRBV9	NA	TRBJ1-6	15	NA	TGTGCCAGCAGCGTAGATAGCTCCTATAATTCACCCCTCCACTTT	CASSVDSSYNSPLHF
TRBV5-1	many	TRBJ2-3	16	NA	TGCGCCAGCAGCTTGGGTGTGAACAGAATCACAGATACGCAGTATTTT	CASSLGVNRITDTQYF
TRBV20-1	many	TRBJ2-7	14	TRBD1	TGCAGTGCTAGCGGGGCGAGGGGGCTCCACGAGCAGTACTTC	CSASGARGLHEQYF
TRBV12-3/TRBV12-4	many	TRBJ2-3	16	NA	TGTGCCAGCAGCCAGGCCCCAACGGGCAGCACAGATACGCAGTATTTT	CASSQAPTGSTDTQYF
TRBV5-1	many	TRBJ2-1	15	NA	TGCGCCAGCAGCTTGGACAGGATCTCCTACAATGAGCAGTTCTTC	CASSLDRISYNEQFF
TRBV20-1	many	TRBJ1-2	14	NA	TGCAGTGCTAGAGAGGGGGAGGGCTACTATGGCTACACCTTC	CSAREGEGYYGYTF
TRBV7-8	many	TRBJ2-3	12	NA	TGTGCCAGCAGCTTAGCGGAGCGGACGCAGTATTTT	CASSLAERTQYF
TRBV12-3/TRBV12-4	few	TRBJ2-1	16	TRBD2	TGTGCCAGCAGTTCCCCTGGGCTAGCGGCCTACAATGAGCAGTTCTTC	CASSSPGLAAYNEQFF
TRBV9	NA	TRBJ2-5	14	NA	TGTGCCAGCAGCGTAGGCGGCGGGGAAGAGACCCAGTACTTC	CASSVGGGEETQYF
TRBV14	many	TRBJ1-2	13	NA	TGTGCCAGCAGCCAAGACAGGAACTATGGCTACACCTTC	CASSQDRNYGYTF